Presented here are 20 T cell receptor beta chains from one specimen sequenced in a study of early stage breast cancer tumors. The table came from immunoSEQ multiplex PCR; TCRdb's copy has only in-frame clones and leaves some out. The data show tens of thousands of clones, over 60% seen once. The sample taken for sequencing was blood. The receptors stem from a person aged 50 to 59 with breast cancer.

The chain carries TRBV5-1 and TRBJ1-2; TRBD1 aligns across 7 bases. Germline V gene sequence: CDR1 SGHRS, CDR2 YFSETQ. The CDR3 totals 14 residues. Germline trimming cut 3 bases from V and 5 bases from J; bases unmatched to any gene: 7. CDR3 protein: CASSWDSGGYGYTF. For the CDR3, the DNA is TGCGCCAGCAGCTGGGACAGCGGAGGTTATGGCTACACCTTC.

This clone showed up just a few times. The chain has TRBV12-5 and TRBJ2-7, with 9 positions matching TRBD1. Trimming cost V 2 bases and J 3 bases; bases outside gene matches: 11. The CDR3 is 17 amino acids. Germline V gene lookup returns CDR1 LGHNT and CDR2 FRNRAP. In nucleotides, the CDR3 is TGTGCTAGTGGTTTGCCTCGGGACAGGGAGGTAAACTACGAGCAGTACTTC. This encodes CASGLPRDREVNYEQYF.

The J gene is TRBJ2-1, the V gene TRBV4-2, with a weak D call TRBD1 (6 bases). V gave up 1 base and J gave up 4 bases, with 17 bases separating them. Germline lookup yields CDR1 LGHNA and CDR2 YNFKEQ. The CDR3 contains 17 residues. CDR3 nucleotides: TGTGCCAGCAGCCAAGCAGGAGTTGGGACATCTTACAATGAGCAGTTCTTC. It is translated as CASSQAGVGTSYNEQFF.

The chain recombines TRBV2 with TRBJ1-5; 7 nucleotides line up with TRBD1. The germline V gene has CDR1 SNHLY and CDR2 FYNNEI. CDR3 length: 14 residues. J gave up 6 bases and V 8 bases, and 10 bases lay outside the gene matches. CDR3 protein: CASAVDRVTQPQHF. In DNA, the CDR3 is TGTGCCAGCGCGGTCGACAGGGTTACTCAGCCCCAGCATTTT.

The CDR3 DNA reads as TGTGCCAGCAGCCCCGCCGGGTCCTATGGCTACACCTTC. This encodes CASSPAGSYGYTF. The chain is built from TRBV7-9 and TRBJ1-2; D is unclear. Germline CDR1 and CDR2: SEHNR and FQNEAQ (reference sequence). Trimming cost V 5 bases and J 4 bases, with 11 bases left between them. The CDR3 runs to 13 residues.

The CDR3 reads CASSQDLYNNEQFF. The DNA of the CDR3 is TGCGCCAGCAGCCAAGATTTATACAACAATGAGCAGTTCTTC. The chain combines TRBV4-1 with TRBJ2-1; no clear D gene. Between the trimmed V and J ends, which lost 0 bases and 5 bases, there was a span of 8 bases. CDR1 MGHRA and CDR2 YSYEKL come from the germline V gene. CDR3 length: 14 amino acids.

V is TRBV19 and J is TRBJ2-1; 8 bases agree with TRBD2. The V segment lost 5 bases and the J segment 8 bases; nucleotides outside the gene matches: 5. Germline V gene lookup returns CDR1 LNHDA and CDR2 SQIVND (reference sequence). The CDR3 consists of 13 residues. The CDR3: CASSPGLAYEQFF. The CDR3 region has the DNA TGTGCCAGTAGTCCCGGACTAGCCTATGAGCAGTTCTTC. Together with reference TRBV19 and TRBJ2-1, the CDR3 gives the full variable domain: DGGITQSPKYLFRKEGQNVTLSCEQNLNHDAMYWYRQDPGQGLRLIYYSQIVNDFQKGDIAEGYSVSREKKESFPLTVTSAQKNPTAFYLCASSPGLAYEQFFGPGTRLTVL.

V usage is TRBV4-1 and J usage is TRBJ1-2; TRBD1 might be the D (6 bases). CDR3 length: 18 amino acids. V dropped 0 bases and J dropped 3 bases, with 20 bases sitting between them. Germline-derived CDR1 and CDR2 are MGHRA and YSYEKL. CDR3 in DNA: TGCGCCAGCAGCCAAGAGGAGTTCAGGTACCGACAGGACTATGGCTACACCTTC. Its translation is CASSQEEFRYRQDYGYTF.

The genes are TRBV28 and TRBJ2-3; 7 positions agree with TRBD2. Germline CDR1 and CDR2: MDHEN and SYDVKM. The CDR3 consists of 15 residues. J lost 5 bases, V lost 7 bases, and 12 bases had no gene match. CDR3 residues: CASTTSTGGGDTQYF. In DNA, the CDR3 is TGTGCCAGCACCACTTCGACGGGAGGAGGAGATACGCAGTATTTT. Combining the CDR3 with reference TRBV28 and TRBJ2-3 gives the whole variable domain DVKVTQSSRYLVKRTGEKVFLECVQDMDHENMFWYRQDPGLGLRLIYFSYDVKMKEKGDIPEGYSVSREKKERFSLILESASTNQTSMYLCASTTSTGGGDTQYFGPGTRLTVL.

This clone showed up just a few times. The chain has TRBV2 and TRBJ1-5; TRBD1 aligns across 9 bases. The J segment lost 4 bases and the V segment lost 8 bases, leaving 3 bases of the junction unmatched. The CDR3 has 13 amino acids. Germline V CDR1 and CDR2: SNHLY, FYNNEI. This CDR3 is CASGGQGNQPQHF. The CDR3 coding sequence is TGTGCCAGCGGGGGACAGGGAAATCAGCCCCAGCATTTT.

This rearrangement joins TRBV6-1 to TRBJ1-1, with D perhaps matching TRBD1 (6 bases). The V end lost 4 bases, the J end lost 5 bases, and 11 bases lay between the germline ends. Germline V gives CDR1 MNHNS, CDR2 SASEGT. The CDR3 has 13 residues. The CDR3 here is CASSADRKTEAFF. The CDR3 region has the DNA TGTGCCAGCAGTGCCGACAGGAAGACTGAAGCTTTCTTT.

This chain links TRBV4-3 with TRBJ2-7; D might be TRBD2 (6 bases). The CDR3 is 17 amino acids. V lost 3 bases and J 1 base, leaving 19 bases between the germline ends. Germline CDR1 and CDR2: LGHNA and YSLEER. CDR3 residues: CASSQTDYRNMSYEQYV. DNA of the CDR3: TGCGCCAGCAGCCAGACGGACTACCGCAACATGTCCTACGAGCAGTACGTC.

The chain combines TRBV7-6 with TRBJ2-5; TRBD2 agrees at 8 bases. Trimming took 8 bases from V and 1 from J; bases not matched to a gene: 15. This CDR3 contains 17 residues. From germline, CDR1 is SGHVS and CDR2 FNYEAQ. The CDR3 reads CASAKLASSGRQETQYF. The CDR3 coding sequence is TGTGCCAGCGCCAAGCTGGCGTCTAGCGGGCGCCAAGAGACCCAGTACTTC.

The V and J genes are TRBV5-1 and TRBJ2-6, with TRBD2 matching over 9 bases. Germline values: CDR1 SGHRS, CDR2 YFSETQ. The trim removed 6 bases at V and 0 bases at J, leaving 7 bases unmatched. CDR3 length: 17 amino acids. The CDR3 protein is CASIAGAIYSGANVLTF. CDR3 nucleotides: TGCGCCAGCATAGCGGGAGCGATATACTCTGGGGCCAACGTCCTGACTTTC.

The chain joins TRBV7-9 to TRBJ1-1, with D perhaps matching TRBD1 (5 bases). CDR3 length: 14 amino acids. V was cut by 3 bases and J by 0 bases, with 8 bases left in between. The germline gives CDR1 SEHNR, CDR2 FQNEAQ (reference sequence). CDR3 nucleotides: TGTGCCAGCAGCTTTCCAGGGTTGAACACTGAAGCTTTCTTT. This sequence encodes CASSFPGLNTEAFF.

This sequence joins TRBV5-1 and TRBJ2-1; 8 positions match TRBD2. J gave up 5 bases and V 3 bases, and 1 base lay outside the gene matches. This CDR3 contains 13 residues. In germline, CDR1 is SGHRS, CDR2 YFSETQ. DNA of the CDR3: TGCGCCAGCAGCTCGGGGGGGAACAATGAGCAGTTCTTC. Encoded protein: CASSSGGNNEQFF.

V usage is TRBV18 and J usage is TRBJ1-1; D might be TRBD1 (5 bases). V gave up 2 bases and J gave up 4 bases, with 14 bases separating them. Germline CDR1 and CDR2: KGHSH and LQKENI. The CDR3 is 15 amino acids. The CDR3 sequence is CASSPVAGRATEAFF. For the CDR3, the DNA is TGTGCCAGCTCACCAGTTGCAGGGAGGGCCACTGAAGCTTTCTTT.

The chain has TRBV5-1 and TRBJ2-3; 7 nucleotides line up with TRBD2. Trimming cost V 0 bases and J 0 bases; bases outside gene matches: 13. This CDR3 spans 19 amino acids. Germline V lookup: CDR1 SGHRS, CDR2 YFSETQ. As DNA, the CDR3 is TGCGCCAGCAGCTTGGCCCCCCCTTTTTATAGCGGGAGCACAGATACGCAGTATTTT. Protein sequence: CASSLAPPFYSGSTDTQYF.

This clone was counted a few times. CDR3 sequence reads: CASSPSSSGRVHNEQFF. For the CDR3, the DNA is TGTGCCAGCAGCCCCTCATCTAGCGGGAGGGTTCACAATGAGCAGTTCTTC. This rearrangement joins TRBV4-2 to TRBJ2-1; TRBD2 matches 12 bases. The V gene end was trimmed by 4 bases and the J gene end by 5 bases; junction bases not matched to a gene: 9. The CDR3 is 17 residues long. CDR1 is LGHNA and CDR2 is YNFKEQ in the germline V gene.

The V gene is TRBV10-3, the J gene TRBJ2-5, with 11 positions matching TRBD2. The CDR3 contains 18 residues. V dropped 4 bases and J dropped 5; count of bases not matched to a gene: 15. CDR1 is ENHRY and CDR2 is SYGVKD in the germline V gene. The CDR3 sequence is CAISAAAIAGGPRETQYF. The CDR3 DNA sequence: TGTGCCATCAGTGCTGCCGCCATAGCGGGGGGGCCTCGGGAGACCCAGTACTTC.